This T cell receptor beta chain is drawn from a study of T cell responses to AZD1222 COVID-19 vaccine. This clone was detected ten times or more. Its antigen is not known. The V gene end was trimmed by 2 bases and the J gene end by 3 bases; junction bases not matched to a gene: 7. Per germline, CDR1 PRHDT and CDR2 FYEKMQ (reference sequence). There are 15 residues in the CDR3. Method: immunoSEQ multiplex PCR; TCRdb's copy keeps in-frame clones and lacks some. This repertoire shows approximately 150,000 clones, 85% to 95% found once; its top ten account for roughly 5.5%. General study results and limits: CD4 TCRs covered the whole spike, strongest at regions 160-218 and 743-854. No repertoire was sampled before or during the peak T cell response, only after it.

Here the sequenced sample was peripheral blood, taken 28 days after the second AZD1222 dose. The receptor's source is an adult who received the AZD1222 COVID-19 vaccine. The chain recombines TRBV13 with TRBJ2-7, with TRBD1 matching 7 bases. This CDR3 reads CASSLLLRDSYEQYF. The CDR3 DNA reads as TGTGCCAGCAGCTTACTCTTACGGGACAGCTACGAGCAGTACTTC.